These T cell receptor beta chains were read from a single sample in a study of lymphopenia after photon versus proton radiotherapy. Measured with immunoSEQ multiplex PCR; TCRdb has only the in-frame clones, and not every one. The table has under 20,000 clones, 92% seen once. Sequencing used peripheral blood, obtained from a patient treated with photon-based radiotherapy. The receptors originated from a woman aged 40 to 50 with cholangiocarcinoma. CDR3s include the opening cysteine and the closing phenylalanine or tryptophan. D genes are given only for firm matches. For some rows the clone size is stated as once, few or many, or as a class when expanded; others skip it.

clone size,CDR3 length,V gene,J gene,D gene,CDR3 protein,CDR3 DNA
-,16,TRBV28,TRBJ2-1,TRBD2,CASSSGLAGAYNEQFF,TGTGCCAGCAGCAGTGGACTAGCGGGTGCCTACAATGAGCAGTTCTTC
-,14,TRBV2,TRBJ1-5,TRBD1,CASRSDRGIQPQHF,TGTGCCAGCAGATCCGACAGGGGTATTCAGCCCCAGCATTTT
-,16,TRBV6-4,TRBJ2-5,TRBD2,CASSETGGGSAETQYF,TGTGCCAGCAGTGAAACGGGAGGAGGGAGCGCGGAGACCCAGTACTTC
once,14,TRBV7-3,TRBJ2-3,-,CASSLFEGADTQYF,TGTGCCAGCAGCTTATTCGAGGGTGCAGATACGCAGTATTTT
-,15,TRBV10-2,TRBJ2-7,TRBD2,CASRTSGGQTYEQYF,TGCGCCAGCAGGACTAGCGGGGGGCAAACCTACGAGCAGTACTTC
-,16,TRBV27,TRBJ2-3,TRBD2,CASSFRTSGNADTQYF,TGTGCCAGCAGTTTCCGGACTAGCGGGAATGCAGATACGCAGTATTTT
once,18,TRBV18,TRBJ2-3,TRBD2,CASSPAPSGGSSTDTQYF,TGTGCCAGCTCACCAGCCCCTAGCGGGGGGTCTAGCACAGATACGCAGTATTTT
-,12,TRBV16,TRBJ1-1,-,CASSQSQREAFF,TGTGCCAGCAGCCAATCGCAACGTGAAGCTTTCTTT
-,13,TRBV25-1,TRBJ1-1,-,CASKPTGGAEAFF,TGTGCCAGCAAACCAACGGGGGGTGCTGAAGCTTTCTTT
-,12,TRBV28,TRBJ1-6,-,CASSSPPSPLHF,TGTGCCAGCAGTTCTCCCCCTTCACCCCTCCACTTT
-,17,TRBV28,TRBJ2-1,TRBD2,CASNPPPLAGVYNEQFF,TGTGCCAGCAACCCTCCTCCTCTAGCGGGAGTCTACAATGAGCAGTTCTTC
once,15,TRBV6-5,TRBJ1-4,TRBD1,CASSWAGGGNEKLFF,TGTGCCAGCAGTTGGGCAGGGGGCGGGAATGAAAAACTGTTTTTT
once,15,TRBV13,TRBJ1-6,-,CASGLGGGDNSPLHF,TGTGCCAGCGGCTTAGGAGGGGGAGATAATTCACCCCTCCACTTT
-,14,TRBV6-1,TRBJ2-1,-,CASSEATGLGEQFF,TGTGCCAGCAGTGAAGCGACGGGCCTCGGTGAGCAGTTCTTC
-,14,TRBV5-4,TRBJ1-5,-,CASTPGPLDQPQHF,TGTGCCAGCACCCCGGGACCTTTAGATCAGCCCCAGCATTTT
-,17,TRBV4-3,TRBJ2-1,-,CASSQAPTDSSYNEQFF,TGCGCCAGCAGCCAAGCGCCGACAGACAGCTCCTACAATGAGCAGTTCTTC
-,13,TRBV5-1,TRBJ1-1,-,CASSLDGVTEAFF,TGCGCCAGCAGCTTGGACGGGGTGACTGAAGCTTTCTTT
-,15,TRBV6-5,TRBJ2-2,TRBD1,CASSSDRGRAGELFF,TGTGCCAGCAGCTCGGACAGGGGGCGCGCCGGGGAGCTGTTTTTT
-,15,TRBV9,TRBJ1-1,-,CASSVEGREDTEAFF,TGTGCCAGCAGCGTAGAGGGCAGGGAGGACACTGAAGCTTTCTTT
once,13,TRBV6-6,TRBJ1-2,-,CASSTSGDYGYTF,TGTGCCAGCAGTACATCAGGGGATTATGGCTACACCTTC
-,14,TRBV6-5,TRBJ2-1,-,CASSYRKVGTLQFF,TGTGCCAGCAGTTACCGCAAGGTAGGGACCCTGCAGTTCTTC
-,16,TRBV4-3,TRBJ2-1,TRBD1,CASSHAYRGSYNEQFF,TGCGCCAGCAGCCATGCTTACAGGGGCTCCTACAATGAGCAGTTCTTC
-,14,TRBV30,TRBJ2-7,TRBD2,CAGGTSGGTYEQYF,TGTGCTGGAGGGACTAGCGGGGGTACCTACGAGCAGTACTTC
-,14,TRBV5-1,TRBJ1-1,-,CASSLSTGNTEAFF,TGCGCCAGCAGCTTGTCTACAGGTAACACTGAAGCTTTCTTT
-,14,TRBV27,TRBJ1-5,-,CASSPSGPNQPQHF,TGTGCCAGCAGTCCCTCAGGGCCCAATCAGCCCCAGCATTTT
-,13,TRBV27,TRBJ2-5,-,CASSLPYGETQYF,TGTGCCAGCAGTCTACCCTATGGGGAGACCCAGTACTTC
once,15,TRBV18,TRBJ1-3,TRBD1,CASSPKGAPGNTIYF,TGTGCCAGCTCACCGAAGGGGGCCCCTGGAAACACCATATATTTT
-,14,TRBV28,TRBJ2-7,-,CASSLPGTTYEQYF,TGTGCCAGCAGTTTACCCGGGACAACCTACGAGCAGTACTTC
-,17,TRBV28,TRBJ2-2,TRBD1,CASSPHWTGTNTGELFF,TGTGCCAGCAGTCCCCACTGGACAGGAACGAACACCGGGGAGCTGTTTTTT
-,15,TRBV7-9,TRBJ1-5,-,CASSTAGGINQPQHF,TGTGCCAGCAGCACCGCGGGCGGAATCAATCAGCCCCAGCATTTT
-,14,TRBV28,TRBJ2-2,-,CASSLTRNTGELFF,TGTGCCAGCAGTTTAACGCGAAACACCGGGGAGCTGTTTTTT
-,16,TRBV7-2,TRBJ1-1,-,CASSIFAGTINTEAFF,TGTGCCAGCAGCATATTCGCCGGGACAATTAACACTGAAGCTTTCTTT
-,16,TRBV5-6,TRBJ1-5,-,CASSLATGGDNQPQHF,TGTGCCAGCAGCTTGGCCACGGGGGGTGACAATCAGCCCCAGCATTTT
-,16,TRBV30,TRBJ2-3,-,CAWSLSRDISTDTQYF,TGTGCCTGGAGCCTAAGTAGGGACATTAGCACAGATACGCAGTATTTT
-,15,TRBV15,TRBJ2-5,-,CATTGHGGDTETQYF,TGTGCCACCACCGGACATGGGGGGGACACGGAGACCCAGTACTTC
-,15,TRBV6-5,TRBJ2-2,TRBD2,CASSLLAGPKGELFF,TGTGCCAGCAGCCTTTTAGCGGGCCCAAAGGGGGAGCTGTTTTTT
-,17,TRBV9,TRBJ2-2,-,CASSVSSGGSFTGELFF,TGTGCCAGCAGCGTATCCAGTGGAGGCAGTTTCACCGGGGAGCTGTTTTTT
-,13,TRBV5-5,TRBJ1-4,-,CAGSLEHFEKLFF,TGTGCCGGCAGCTTGGAACATTTTGAAAAACTGTTTTTT
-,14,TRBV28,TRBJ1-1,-,CASSLGRLNTEAFF,TGTGCCAGCAGTTTAGGGAGACTGAACACTGAAGCTTTCTTT
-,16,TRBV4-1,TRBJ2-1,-,CASSQLDLFSYNEQFF,TGCGCCAGCAGCCAATTAGACTTATTCTCCTACAATGAGCAGTTCTTC
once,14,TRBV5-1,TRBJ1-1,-,CASSLSTGNTEAFF,TGCGCCAGCAGCTTGAGCACGGGGAACACTGAAGCTTTCTTT
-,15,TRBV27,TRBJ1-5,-,CASSADRFVNQPQHF,TGTGCCAGCAGCGCCGACAGGTTTGTTAATCAGCCCCAGCATTTT
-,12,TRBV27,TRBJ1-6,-,CASSGSGNPLHF,TGTGCCAGCAGTGGTTCAGGGAACCCCCTCCACTTT
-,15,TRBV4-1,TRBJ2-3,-,CASSPRLVLRDTQYF,TGCGCCAGCAGCCCCCGACTAGTCTTGCGGGATACGCAGTATTTT
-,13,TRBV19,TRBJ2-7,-,CASSIQGGDEQYF,TGTGCCAGTAGTATTCAGGGTGGGGACGAGCAGTACTTC
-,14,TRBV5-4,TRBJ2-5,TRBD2,CASSLASGQETQYF,TGTGCCAGCAGCTTGGCTAGCGGACAAGAGACCCAGTACTTC
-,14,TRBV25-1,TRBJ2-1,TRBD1,CASRNRGRGNEQFF,TGTGCCAGCAGGAACAGGGGGCGCGGGAATGAGCAGTTCTTC